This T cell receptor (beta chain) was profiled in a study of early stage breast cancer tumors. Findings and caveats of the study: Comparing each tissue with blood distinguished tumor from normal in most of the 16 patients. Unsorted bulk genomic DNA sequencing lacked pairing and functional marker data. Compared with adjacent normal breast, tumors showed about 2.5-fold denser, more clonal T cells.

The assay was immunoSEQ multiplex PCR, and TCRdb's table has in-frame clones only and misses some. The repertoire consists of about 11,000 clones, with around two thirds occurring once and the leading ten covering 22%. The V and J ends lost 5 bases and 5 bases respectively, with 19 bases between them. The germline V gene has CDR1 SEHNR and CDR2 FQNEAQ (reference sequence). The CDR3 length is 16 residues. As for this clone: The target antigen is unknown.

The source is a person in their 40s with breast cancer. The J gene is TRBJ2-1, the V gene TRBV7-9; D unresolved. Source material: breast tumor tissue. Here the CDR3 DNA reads TGTGCCAGCAGCCCACTCTTGGGCCTCGGCCACAATGAGCAGTTCTTC. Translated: CASSPLLGLGHNEQFF.